Presented here are 32 T cell receptor beta chains from one specimen sequenced in a study of cytomegalovirus exposure and HLA in healthy donors. The PCR made use of 60 Vbeta and 13 Jbeta primers. Using immunoSEQ multiplex PCR, the repertoire was profiled, and TCRdb retains in-frame clones only, with some absent. The table records about 89,000 clones, about 74% of them present only once. Sequenced material: PBMCs. Receptors were obtained from a man aged 25-40 years in good health and CMV-seronegative.

This chain joins TRBV9 and TRBJ2-5, with 10 bases fitting TRBD2. This CDR3 region has 14 residues. V lost 4 bases and J lost 7; bases outside the gene matches: 7. The germline V gene has CDR1 SGDLS and CDR2 YYNGEE. In DNA, the CDR3 is TGTGCCAGCAGCTTAGGACTAGCGGATGGGACCCAGTACTTC. It is translated as CASSLGLADGTQYF.

The V call is TRBV6-6, the J call TRBJ2-3; TRBD2 might be the D (6 bases). Looked up from germline, CDR1 is MNHNY and CDR2 is SVGAGI (reference sequence). CDR3 length equals 15 residues. Deletions cut 6 bases from V and 0 bases from J, with 13 bases between. CDR3 bases: TGTGCCAGCAGGGGGTGGGGACTCAGCACAGATACGCAGTATTTT. It yields the protein CASRGWGLSTDTQYF.

The rearrangement joins TRBV28 to TRBJ2-1; D may be TRBD2 (5 bases). Germline V lookup: CDR1 MDHEN, CDR2 SYDVKM. Trimming took 8 bases from V and 6 from J, leaving 17 bases between them. CDR3 length: 14 residues. As DNA, the CDR3 is TGTGCCAGCGCCCTGCCGGGAAACGTCAATGAGCAGTTCTTC. Translation gives CASALPGNVNEQFF.

CDR3 coding DNA: TGCAGCGTGGGGAGTGGGGGGAACTATGGCTACACCTTC. Its protein is CSVGSGGNYGYTF. The rearrangement uses TRBV29-1 and TRBJ1-2; D is possibly TRBD1 (5 bases). Germline lookup yields CDR1 SQVTM and CDR2 ANQGSEA. The CDR3 spans 13 residues. The V and J ends lost 6 bases and 2 bases respectively, with 13 bases between them.

The CDR3, as DNA: TGTGCCAGCAGCTTAGTTGTTCAGAATGAGCAGTTCTTC. It codes for CASSLVVQNEQFF. This rearrangement joins TRBV7-9 to TRBJ2-1; D is unresolved. Trimming removed 1 base at V and 7 bases at J, with 8 bases between. The CDR3 spans 13 residues. CDR1 is SEHNR and CDR2 is FQNEAQ in the germline V gene (reference sequence).

This clone showed up just a few times. The chain employs TRBV7-9 and TRBJ2-1; D is uncertain. The CDR3 consists of 16 residues. Germline V lookup: CDR1 SEHNR, CDR2 FQNEAQ (reference sequence). V was shortened by 1 base and J by 6 bases, with 16 bases between the two germline ends. In nucleotides, the CDR3 is TGTGCCAGCAGCTTAGGAGCTTCGCGTCTTGGCAATGAGCAGTTCTTC. It specifies CASSLGASRLGNEQFF.

This chain links TRBV6-1 with TRBJ2-5, with 7 bases lining up with TRBD1. The CDR3 covers 15 residues. The J segment lost 4 bases and the V segment lost 6 bases, leaving 11 bases of the junction unmatched. CDR1 MNHNS and CDR2 SASEGT come from the germline V gene. CDR3 nucleotides: TGTGCCAGCAGCGTACAGACAGGGAGAATAGAGACCCAGTACTTC. It codes for CASSVQTGRIETQYF.

CDR3 loop: CASHPGQGYEQYF. The DNA for the CDR3 is TGTGCCAGCCATCCAGGACAGGGTTACGAGCAGTACTTC. The genes are TRBV19 and TRBJ2-7, with 8 bases aligning to TRBD1. This CDR3 is built from 13 residues. Trimming at V came to 9 bases and at J to 4 bases, leaving 8 bases not matched to a gene. Germline V lookup: CDR1 LNHDA, CDR2 SQIVND (reference sequence).

V gene TRBV10-2 combines with J gene TRBJ1-1; 7 bases align to TRBD1. CDR1 WSHSY and CDR2 SAAADI come from the germline V gene. Trimming removed 10 bases from V and 10 bases from J; junction bases left unmatched: 12. This CDR3 region has 12 residues. CDR3 sequence reads: CATGGGTVIAFF. DNA of the CDR3: TGCGCCACCGGGGGGGGGACAGTTATAGCTTTCTTT.

CDR3 in amino acids: CASSSGQLDTQYF. The CDR3 coding sequence is TGTGCCAGCAGCTCTGGACAGTTAGATACGCAGTATTTT. The chain links TRBV5-6 to TRBJ2-3; tentatively, D is TRBD1 (6 bases). The CDR3 covers 13 residues. V dropped 3 bases and J dropped 5 bases, with 10 bases sitting between them. Germline V gene lookup returns CDR1 SGHDT and CDR2 YYEEEE.

The chain employs TRBV28 and TRBJ1-1, with no clear D. V was shortened by 8 bases and J by 6 bases, with 19 bases between the two germline ends. Germline V gene data show CDR1 as MDHEN and CDR2 as SYDVKM. CDR3 size: 14 residues. For the CDR3, the DNA is TGTGCCAGCCAGATGGGCAGCTCCGTACCTGAAGCTTTCTTT. Protein sequence: CASQMGSSVPEAFF.

The gene calls are TRBV30 and TRBJ1-6, with a weak D call TRBD1 (5 bases). Germline V gives CDR1 GTSNPN, CDR2 SVGIG (reference sequence). The CDR3 is 13 residues long. V gave up 4 bases and J gave up 7 bases, with 11 bases separating them. The CDR3 is CAWKNRFNSPLHF. Here the CDR3 DNA reads TGTGCCTGGAAAAACAGGTTCAATTCACCCCTCCACTTT.

This clone turned up a few times. The CDR3 sequence: CASSALRQGADTEAFF. CDR3 bases: TGTGCCAGCAGCGCACTCCGACAGGGAGCGGACACTGAAGCTTTCTTT. This chain uses TRBV5-5 with TRBJ1-1, with 7 bases that match TRBD1. The length of the CDR3 is 16 residues. Germline CDR1 reads SGHKS; CDR2 reads YYEKEE (reference sequence). The V segment lost 4 bases and the J segment 3 bases; nucleotides outside the gene matches: 12.

This chain connects TRBV4-2 to TRBJ2-1; 11 bases map to TRBD2. The CDR3 is made up of 15 amino acids. Germline V CDR1 and CDR2: LGHNA, YNFKEQ. J gave up 6 bases and V 6 bases, and 7 bases lay outside the gene matches. The CDR3 here is CASRRVSGGGNEQFF. CDR3 in DNA: TGTGCCAGCAGGAGGGTTAGCGGGGGGGGCAATGAGCAGTTCTTC.

The chain is built from TRBV9 and TRBJ2-3; D is possibly TRBD2 (7 bases). Germline lookup yields CDR1 SGDLS and CDR2 YYNGEE. Trimming stripped 0 bases from V and 3 bases from J, with 14 bases between. This CDR3 is built from 16 residues. CDR3 amino acids: CASSVVGGQTTDTQYF. The CDR3 bases are TGTGCCAGCAGCGTAGTGGGGGGGCAAACGACAGATACGCAGTATTTT.

This chain uses TRBV5-6 with TRBJ2-2, with D perhaps matching TRBD1 (5 bases). Germline CDR1 reads SGHDT; CDR2 reads YYEEEE. This CDR3 is built from 16 residues. V shed 4 bases and J shed 6 bases, with 19 bases lying between them. This CDR3 is CASSPTATLLAGELFF. In DNA, the CDR3 is TGTGCCAGCAGCCCGACAGCGACCCTCTTGGCCGGGGAGCTGTTTTTT.

This chain connects TRBV6-4 to TRBJ2-5; 9 positions agree with TRBD1. The closer fit of TRBJ2-7 to the DNA end suggests the J call may be wrong. CDR1 MRHNA and CDR2 SNTAGT come from the germline V gene. The CDR3 has 14 residues. CDR3 in DNA: TGTGCCAGCAGTCGGGACAGGGATTCCTACGAGCAGTACTTC. The encoded protein is CASSRDRDSYEQYF.

This clone was counted between two and nine times. This rearrangement joins TRBV6-1 to TRBJ2-7, with 11 bases identical to TRBD2. Germline CDR1 reads MNHNS; CDR2 reads SASEGT. CDR3 length equals 15 residues. V lost 3 bases and J lost 3; bases outside the gene matches: 4. Written as DNA, the CDR3 is TGTGCCAGCAGTGATGTGGGACTAGCGGTCTACGAGCAGTACTTC. It specifies CASSDVGLAVYEQYF.

This clone has a handful of counts. The chain links TRBV28 to TRBJ2-5; D remains ambiguous. This CDR3 region has 15 residues. Per germline, CDR1 MDHEN and CDR2 SYDVKM. V was cut by 5 bases and J by 0 bases, with 13 bases left in between. As DNA, the CDR3 is TGTGCCAGCAGTCCAGTAGGAGCCTACCAAGAGACCCAGTACTTC. Encoded protein: CASSPVGAYQETQYF.

The chain recombines TRBV7-2 with TRBJ2-3, with 8 bases matching TRBD2. This CDR3 is 16 amino acids long. Per the germline V gene, CDR1 is SGHTA and CDR2 is FQGNSA. Trimming removed 1 base from V and 2 bases from J; junction bases left unmatched: 5. The CDR3 reads CASSLGSGADTDTQYF. In DNA form, the CDR3 reads TGTGCCAGCAGCTTAGGTAGCGGGGCGGACACAGATACGCAGTATTTT.

The V call is TRBV19, the J call TRBJ1-4; D remains ambiguous. The CDR3 has 14 residues. V shed 5 bases and J shed 0 bases, with 7 bases lying between them. The germline gives CDR1 LNHDA, CDR2 SQIVND (reference sequence). DNA for the CDR3: TGTGCCAGTAGTCTCTTGTCAACTAATGAAAAACTGTTTTTT. Protein product: CASSLLSTNEKLFF.

The chain employs TRBV18 and TRBJ2-7; D perhaps matches TRBD2 (6 bases). CDR1 and CDR2 from the germline V gene are KGHSH and LQKENI. The CDR3 runs 16 residues. The ends were cut back, 1 base at V and 0 bases at J, with 13 bases in the middle. Here the CDR3 DNA reads TGTGCCAGCTCACCACGGTTGAGTAGCGGCTCCTACGAGCAGTACTTC. It encodes CASSPRLSSGSYEQYF.

The chain carries TRBV2 and TRBJ1-5, with TRBD1 identical over 7 bases. CDR3 size: 13 residues. Germline CDR1 and CDR2: SNHLY and FYNNEI. The junction had 3 bases not matched to a gene; V was cut back by 6 bases and J by 4 bases. CDR3 bases: TGTGCCAGCAGACAGGGGAGAAATCAGCCCCAGCATTTT. As protein: CASRQGRNQPQHF.

This chain uses TRBV19 with TRBJ1-1, with TRBD1 matching 8 bases. CDR1 and CDR2 (germline): LNHDA, SQIVND (reference sequence). The CDR3 extends over 20 amino acids. J was trimmed by 1 base and V by 7 bases; bases with no gene match: 23. The CDR3 DNA is TGTGCCAGTACCCCCTTGTCCTGGACAGGGTGGATCTCGCCGAACACTGAAGCTTTCTTT. It codes for CASTPLSWTGWISPNTEAFF.

This clone was counted a few times. The chain employs TRBV5-1 and TRBJ1-4; 8 bases match TRBD1. The CDR3 has 15 residues. Germline V gene data show CDR1 as SGHRS and CDR2 as YFSETQ. Germline trimming cut 4 bases from V and 2 bases from J; bases unmatched to any gene: 4. The CDR3 DNA follows: TGCGCCAGCAGCCCGCAGGGGGCTACTAATGAAAAACTGTTTTTT. It specifies CASSPQGATNEKLFF.

This chain joins TRBV30 and TRBJ2-3, with 7 bases aligning to TRBD2. The CDR3 sequence is 15 residues long. Germline-derived CDR1 and CDR2 are GTSNPN and SVGIG (reference sequence). V trimming: 2 bases; J trimming: 2 bases; junction bases outside the gene matches: 7. Here the CDR3 DNA reads TGTGCCTGGAGTCTCGTCGGGGGGTTCACAGATACGCAGTATTTT. Amino acids: CAWSLVGGFTDTQYF. Full variable domain (outside the CDR3, taken from reference TRBV30 and TRBJ2-3): SQTIHQWPATLVQPVGSPLSLECTVEGTSNPNLYWYRQAAGRGLQLLFYSVGIGQISSEVPQNLSASRPQDRQFILSSKKLLLSDSGFYLCAWSLVGGFTDTQYFGPGTRLTVL.

The V and J genes are TRBV27 and TRBJ2-7; 10 nucleotides agree with TRBD2. The CDR3 length is 15 residues. Per the germline V gene, CDR1 is MNHEY and CDR2 is SMNVEV (reference sequence). The ends lost 5 bases at V and 0 bases at J; junction bases unmatched: 4. The CDR3 here is CASSTGLANSYEQYF. CDR3 nucleotide sequence: TGTGCCAGCAGTACGGGACTAGCGAACTCCTACGAGCAGTACTTC.

J is TRBJ2-1 and V is TRBV5-4; 9 nucleotides match TRBD2. Looked up from germline, CDR1 is SGHNT and CDR2 is YYREEE (reference sequence). The J segment lost 6 bases and the V segment lost 0 bases, leaving 4 bases of the junction unmatched. CDR3 size: 15 residues. Here the CDR3 reads CASSLGRGGGNEQFF. The CDR3 coding sequence is TGTGCCAGCAGCTTGGGGCGCGGGGGGGGCAATGAGCAGTTCTTC.

The rearrangement joins TRBV9 to TRBJ2-1; 8 bases match TRBD2. V gave up 0 bases and J gave up 0 bases; unmatched junction bases: 5. The CDR3 totals 17 residues. CDR1 is SGDLS and CDR2 is YYNGEE in the germline V gene. The CDR3 region is CASSVGQRGSSYNEQFF. DNA of the CDR3: TGTGCCAGCAGCGTAGGCCAGCGGGGGAGCTCCTACAATGAGCAGTTCTTC.

The chain uses TRBV6-5 and TRBJ1-1; 8 bases agree with TRBD1. CDR3 length equals 14 residues. The V gene end was trimmed by 5 bases and the J gene end by 1 base; junction bases not matched to a gene: 3. The V gene's germline CDR1 is MNHEY and CDR2 SVGAGI. The CDR3 bases are TGTGCCAGCAGTCACAGGGGGAAGAACACTGAAGCTTTCTTT. Its translation is CASSHRGKNTEAFF.

This chain links TRBV7-9 with TRBJ1-2, with D perhaps TRBD1 (6 bases). This CDR3 comprises 15 residues. The germline V gene encodes CDR1 SEHNR and CDR2 FQNEAQ (reference sequence). V was trimmed by 5 bases and J by 3 bases, leaving 16 bases between them. The CDR3 bases are TGTGCCAGCAGCCCACGCCAACAGGGTGACTATGGCTACACCTTC. Protein product: CASSPRQQGDYGYTF. Variable domain in full (rest from reference TRBV7-9 and TRBJ1-2): DTGVSQNPRHKITKRGQNVTFRCDPISEHNRLYWYRQTLGQGPEFLTYFQNEAQLEKSRLLSDRFSAERPKGSFSTLEIQRTEQGDSAMYLCASSPRQQGDYGYTFGSGTRLTVV.

The chain uses TRBV5-4 and TRBJ1-2, with 8 bases that match TRBD1. Germline V gives CDR1 SGHNT, CDR2 YYREEE (reference sequence). The junction had 9 bases not matched to a gene; V was cut back by 4 bases and J by 7 bases. The CDR3 runs 14 residues. The CDR3 spells CASSQQTGAGGYTF. The CDR3 coding sequence is TGTGCCAGCAGCCAACAGACAGGGGCCGGTGGCTACACCTTC.